These T cell receptor beta chains were read from a single sample in a study of cytomegalovirus exposure and HLA in healthy donors. Method: immunoSEQ multiplex PCR; TCRdb's copy keeps in-frame clones and lacks some. Among 100,000 to 120,000 clones listed, over 75% were seen once. The material sequenced was PBMCs. Receptor source: a woman aged 25 to 45 in good health and CMV-seropositive. CDR3s include the opening cysteine and the closing phenylalanine or tryptophan. The D gene is left open where the match is weak. The size of a clone is reported for some rows only, either as once, few or many, or as a class for expanded clones.

CDR3aa: CASSLDMRAFF
CDR3nt: TGTGCCAGCAGCTTGGACATGAGAGCTTTCTTT
j_gene: TRBJ1-1
v_gene: TRBV13
abundance: NA
d_gene: NA

CDR3aa: CASSQAGSGELFF
CDR3nt: TGCGCCAGCAGCCAAGCGGGGTCCGGGGAGCTGTTTTTT
j_gene: TRBJ2-2
v_gene: TRBV4-1
abundance: NA
d_gene: NA

CDR3aa: CASSALLAGAEQFF
CDR3nt: TGTGCCAGCAGCGCTTTACTTGCGGGGGCCGAGCAGTTCTTC
j_gene: TRBJ2-1
v_gene: TRBV9
abundance: NA
d_gene: NA

CDR3aa: CASANGVDNQPQHF
CDR3nt: TGTGCCAGCGCAAACGGGGTGGACAATCAGCCCCAGCATTTT
j_gene: TRBJ1-5
v_gene: TRBV18
abundance: NA
d_gene: NA

CDR3aa: CASSPGLAENNEQFF
CDR3nt: TGCGCCAGCAGCCCAGGACTAGCGGAAAACAATGAGCAGTTCTTC
j_gene: TRBJ2-1
v_gene: TRBV5-1
abundance: few
d_gene: TRBD2

CDR3aa: CASSLDRGTGELFF
CDR3nt: TGCGCCAGCAGCTTGGACAGGGGGACCGGGGAGCTGTTTTTT
j_gene: TRBJ2-2
v_gene: TRBV5-1
abundance: NA
d_gene: TRBD1

CDR3aa: CATRSGGTYEQYF
CDR3nt: TGTGCCACCAGATCCGGGGGGACCTACGAGCAGTACTTC
j_gene: TRBJ2-7
v_gene: TRBV15
abundance: few
d_gene: TRBD2

CDR3aa: CASRDSHRPEAFF
CDR3nt: TGTGCCAGCCGGGACAGCCACCGCCCTGAAGCTTTCTTT
j_gene: TRBJ1-1
v_gene: TRBV6-1
abundance: NA
d_gene: TRBD1

CDR3aa: CASSVGGWNYGYTF
CDR3nt: TGTGCCAGCAGCGTAGGCGGATGGAACTATGGCTACACCTTC
j_gene: TRBJ1-2
v_gene: TRBV9
abundance: NA
d_gene: NA

CDR3aa: CASRKGGRGEQYF
CDR3nt: TGTGCCAGCAGGAAGGGAGGACGGGGCGAGCAGTACTTC
j_gene: TRBJ2-7
v_gene: TRBV28
abundance: NA
d_gene: NA

CDR3aa: CASSRYRDIENTEAFF
CDR3nt: TGTGCCAGCAGTCGATATAGGGACATAGAGAACACTGAAGCTTTCTTT
j_gene: TRBJ1-1
v_gene: TRBV9
abundance: NA
d_gene: NA

CDR3aa: CAWSPKQGYQPQHF
CDR3nt: TGTGCCTGGAGTCCTAAACAGGGGTATCAGCCCCAGCATTTT
j_gene: TRBJ1-5
v_gene: TRBV30
abundance: NA
d_gene: TRBD1

CDR3aa: CASSLEAGDMGELFF
CDR3nt: TGTGCCAGCAGCTTAGAAGCGGGAGATATGGGGGAGCTGTTTTTT
j_gene: TRBJ2-2
v_gene: TRBV7-9
abundance: NA
d_gene: TRBD2

CDR3aa: CSATSYNEQFF
CDR3nt: TGCAGTGCTACGAGTTACAATGAGCAGTTCTTC
j_gene: TRBJ2-1
v_gene: TRBV20-1
abundance: NA
d_gene: NA

CDR3aa: CASSLGGQPIQYF
CDR3nt: TGTGCCAGCAGCTTAGGAGGACAGCCTATTCAGTACTTC
j_gene: TRBJ2-4
v_gene: TRBV7-9
abundance: NA
d_gene: NA

CDR3aa: CSLSTWVSGSYEQYF
CDR3nt: TGCAGCCTCTCGACCTGGGTCTCGGGATCCTACGAGCAGTACTTC
j_gene: TRBJ2-7
v_gene: TRBV29-1
abundance: NA
d_gene: NA

CDR3aa: CASSSAGAGANVLTF
CDR3nt: TGTGCCAGCAGCTCAGCAGGTGCTGGGGCCAACGTCCTGACTTTC
j_gene: TRBJ2-6
v_gene: TRBV7-3
abundance: NA
d_gene: NA

CDR3aa: CASRSNLRTGSSYEQYF
CDR3nt: TGCGCCAGCAGATCGAACCTCAGGACAGGGTCCTCCTACGAGCAGTACTTC
j_gene: TRBJ2-7
v_gene: TRBV5-1
abundance: NA
d_gene: TRBD1

CDR3aa: CASSLSLGASGYTF
CDR3nt: TGTGCCAGCAGCTTGAGTCTGGGGGCGAGTGGCTACACCTTC
j_gene: TRBJ1-2
v_gene: TRBV5-5
abundance: NA
d_gene: NA

CDR3aa: CASSENRQEYEAFF
CDR3nt: TGTGCCAGCAGTGAAAATCGACAGGAGTATGAAGCTTTCTTT
j_gene: TRBJ1-1
v_gene: TRBV2
abundance: NA
d_gene: NA

CDR3aa: CASSGGDGYTF
CDR3nt: TGTGCCAGCAGCGGAGGGGATGGCTACACCTTC
j_gene: TRBJ1-2
v_gene: TRBV27
abundance: NA
d_gene: NA

CDR3aa: CASLEGHVMYEQYF
CDR3nt: TGTGCCAGCCTTGAGGGACACGTTATGTACGAGCAGTACTTC
j_gene: TRBJ2-7
v_gene: TRBV6-1
abundance: NA
d_gene: NA

CDR3aa: CASSEYIDYGYTF
CDR3nt: TGTGCCAGCAGTGAATACATAGACTATGGCTACACCTTC
j_gene: TRBJ1-2
v_gene: TRBV25-1
abundance: once
d_gene: NA

CDR3aa: CASSAPRQGQTSYEQYF
CDR3nt: TGTGCCAGCAGCGCCCCGCGACAGGGGCAGACCTCCTACGAGCAGTACTTC
j_gene: TRBJ2-7
v_gene: TRBV21-1
abundance: once
d_gene: NA

CDR3aa: CASSWDRGLGGYTF
CDR3nt: TGTGCCAGCAGTTGGGACAGGGGGCTCGGTGGCTACACCTTC
j_gene: TRBJ1-2
v_gene: TRBV6-5
abundance: NA
d_gene: TRBD1